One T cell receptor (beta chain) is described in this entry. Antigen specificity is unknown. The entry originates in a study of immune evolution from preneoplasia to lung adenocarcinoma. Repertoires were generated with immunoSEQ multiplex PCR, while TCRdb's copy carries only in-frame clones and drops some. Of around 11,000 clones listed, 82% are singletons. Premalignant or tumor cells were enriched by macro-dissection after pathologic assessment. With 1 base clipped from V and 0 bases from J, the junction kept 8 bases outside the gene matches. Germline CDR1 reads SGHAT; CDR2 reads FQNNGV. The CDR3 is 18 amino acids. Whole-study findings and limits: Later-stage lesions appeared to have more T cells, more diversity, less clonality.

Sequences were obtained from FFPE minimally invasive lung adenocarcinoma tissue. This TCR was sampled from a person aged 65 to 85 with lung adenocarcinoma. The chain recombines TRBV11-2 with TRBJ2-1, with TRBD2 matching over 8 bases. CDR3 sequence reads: CASSLGRGGPRSYNEQFF. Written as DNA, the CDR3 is TGTGCCAGCAGCTTAGGTCGGGGGGGCCCCCGCTCCTACAATGAGCAGTTCTTC.